A single sample gave rise to the 30 T cell receptor beta chains below, sequenced in a study of T cell responses to AZD1222 COVID-19 vaccine. Libraries were prepared by immunoSEQ multiplex PCR; TCRdb keeps only in-frame clonotypes and omits some of them. The data contain 120,000 or so clones, approximately 86% of them singletons. The input for sequencing was peripheral blood, taken on day 0 of AZD1222 vaccination. These TCRs come from an adult in good health.

Here the CDR3 reads CAWIRRGGQDTQYF. CDR3 DNA: TGTGCCTGGATAAGGCGGGGGGGCCAAGATACGCAGTATTTT. The chain couples TRBV30 to TRBJ2-3, with 9 bases identical to TRBD2. The CDR3 is 14 residues long. Germline V gene lookup returns CDR1 GTSNPN and CDR2 SVGIG (reference sequence). Trimming cost V 4 bases and J 5 bases; bases outside gene matches: 7.

A few counts support this clone. The chain links TRBV5-3 to TRBJ1-1; D remains ambiguous. TRBV5-3 carries the ORF label, with uncertain function. This CDR3 spans 15 amino acids. V lost 1 base to trimming and J lost 1 base, with 11 bases between them. The CDR3 is CARSLSQLGNTEAFF. The CDR3 nucleotides read TGTGCCAGAAGCTTGTCGCAGTTGGGGAACACTGAAGCTTTCTTT.

This chain joins TRBV28 and TRBJ2-2; 9 bases agree with TRBD2. This CDR3 is 19 amino acids long. CDR1 and CDR2 (germline): MDHEN, SYDVKM. Trimming removed 4 bases from V and 6 bases from J; junction bases left unmatched: 18. The CDR3 DNA follows: TGTGCCAGCAGTTCGAGGGGGACTAGCCCGCCTCCCACGGCCGGGGAGCTGTTTTTT. Translated: CASSSRGTSPPPTAGELFF.

The J gene is TRBJ1-2, the V gene TRBV7-8; 9 bases align to TRBD1. This CDR3 has 14 amino acids. Trimming at V came to 6 bases and at J to 7 bases, leaving 9 bases not matched to a gene. Germline V gene lookup returns CDR1 SGHVS and CDR2 FQNEAQ. CDR3 coding DNA: TGTGCCAGCAGTCCACGGGACAGGGCCCGTGGCTACACCTTC. Amino acid sequence: CASSPRDRARGYTF.

The CDR3 is CASRSGQGSPLHF. Here the CDR3 DNA reads TGCGCCAGCAGATCAGGACAGGGATCACCCCTCCACTTT. The chain links TRBV5-1 to TRBJ1-6; TRBD1 agrees at 8 bases. J lost 10 bases, V lost 5 bases, and 5 bases had no gene match. This CDR3 is 13 amino acids long. Germline V gives CDR1 SGHRS, CDR2 YFSETQ.

The chain combines TRBV19 with TRBJ1-5; the match to TRBD1 covers 7 bases. Germline lookup yields CDR1 LNHDA and CDR2 SQIVND (reference sequence). The CDR3 length is 16 residues. V was pared by 9 bases and J by 1 base, with 12 bases of the junction left unmatched. As DNA, the CDR3 is TGTGCCAGCCTGGGGCGGTCAGGGGGAAGCAATCAGCCCCAGCATTTT. Amino acids: CASLGRSGGSNQPQHF.

The rearrangement links TRBV7-9 to TRBJ1-5; D may be TRBD1 (6 bases). The CDR3 extends over 14 amino acids. Trimming pared 5 bases from V and 4 bases from J, leaving 12 bases between. Germline assignment: CDR1 SEHNR and CDR2 FQNEAQ (reference sequence). The CDR3 here is CASSPPGANQPQHF. CDR3 coding DNA: TGTGCCAGCAGCCCCCCGGGGGCAAATCAGCCCCAGCATTTT. Variable domain in full (rest from reference TRBV7-9 and TRBJ1-5): DTGVSQNPRHKITKRGQNVTFRCDPISEHNRLYWYRQTLGQGPEFLTYFQNEAQLEKSRLLSDRFSAERPKGSFSTLEIQRTEQGDSAMYLCASSPPGANQPQHFGDGTRLSIL.

The chain has TRBV15 and TRBJ1-2; D is unclear. Per germline, CDR1 LNHNV and CDR2 YYDKDF (reference sequence). V shed 4 bases and J shed 4 bases, with 22 bases lying between them. CDR3 length: 17 residues. The CDR3 is CATSTPSRQVGSYGYTF. The CDR3 DNA reads as TGTGCCACCAGCACCCCTTCTCGGCAGGTGGGCTCCTATGGCTACACCTTC.

The chain employs TRBV18 and TRBJ2-7, with 8 bases identical to TRBD1. Germline lookup yields CDR1 KGHSH and CDR2 LQKENI. This CDR3 has 15 amino acids. V shed 2 bases and J 1 base; nucleotides not matched to a gene: 4. DNA for the CDR3: TGTGCCAGCTCACCAACAGGGGGGACGTCCTACGAGCAGTACTTC. Translation: CASSPTGGTSYEQYF.

The chain combines TRBV7-2 with TRBJ1-2; D is unclear. The CDR3 sequence is 13 residues long. Germline CDR1 is SGHTA and CDR2 is FQGNSA. Between the trimmed V and J ends, which lost 7 bases and 2 bases, there was a span of 11 bases. The CDR3 bases are TGTGCCAGCACCCCGGAGGTCAACTATGGCTACACCTTC. Protein sequence: CASTPEVNYGYTF.

The rearrangement joins TRBV29-1 to TRBJ2-2; TRBD1 or TRBD2 may be the D gene (6 bases each). The germline V gene has CDR1 SQVTM and CDR2 ANQGSEA. The CDR3 contains 14 residues. The V gene lost 3 bases and the J gene lost 7 bases, with 15 bases spanning the gap. CDR3 in amino acids: CSVEFPGADGELFF. As DNA, the CDR3 is TGCAGCGTTGAGTTTCCGGGGGCTGACGGGGAGCTGTTTTTT.

The chain links TRBV7-2 to TRBJ1-3; TRBD1 agrees at 7 bases. This CDR3 has 16 residues. V lost 5 bases and J lost 0; bases outside the gene matches: 7. Germline CDR1 SGHTA, CDR2 FQGNSA. CDR3 sequence reads: CASSPRTGYSGNTIYF. The CDR3 DNA follows: TGTGCCAGCAGCCCCCGGACAGGTTACTCTGGAAACACCATATATTTT.

The DNA of the CDR3 is TGTGCCAGCAGCCAAGAACGGATCGGCGAGCAGTACTTC. It encodes CASSQERIGEQYF. The chain combines TRBV4-2 with TRBJ2-7; D not resolved. The germline V gene encodes CDR1 LGHNA and CDR2 YNFKEQ. CDR3 size: 13 residues. The V gene lost 0 bases and the J gene lost 6 bases, with 9 bases spanning the gap.

The chain uses TRBV28 and TRBJ2-7; no clear D gene. Germline V gene data show CDR1 as MDHEN and CDR2 as SYDVKM. Trimming left V 8 bases short and J 3 bases short, with 8 bases between. This CDR3 spans 11 amino acids. DNA of the CDR3: TGTGCCAGCCTCCTAAACTACGAGCAGTACTTC. Its protein is CASLLNYEQYF.

The V call is TRBV5-5, the J call TRBJ2-7; D unclear. Germline CDR1 SGHKS, CDR2 YYEKEE (reference sequence). The V and J ends lost 0 bases and 3 bases respectively, with 13 bases between them. The CDR3 is made up of 15 amino acids. In DNA, the CDR3 is TGTGCCAGCAGCTTGGAAATAGCACGCATCTACGAGCAGTACTTC. This sequence encodes CASSLEIARIYEQYF.

The chain carries TRBV5-1 and TRBJ2-2; a possible D gene is TRBD1 (5 bases). The CDR3 runs 14 residues. Trimming stripped 6 bases from V and 3 bases from J, with 12 bases between. Germline assignment: CDR1 SGHRS and CDR2 YFSETQ. CDR3 in amino acids: CASTQGTYTGELFF. Here the CDR3 DNA reads TGCGCCAGCACCCAGGGCACATACACCGGGGAGCTGTTTTTT. The full variable domain, rest sourced from reference TRBV5-1 and TRBJ2-2, is KAGVTQTPRYLIKTRGQQVTLSCSPISGHRSVSWYQQTPGQGLQFLFEYFSETQRNKGNFPGRFSGRQFSNSRSEMNVSTLELGDSALYLCASTQGTYTGELFFGEGSRLTVL.

The chain uses TRBV5-1 and TRBJ2-1; TRBD2 agrees at 9 bases. The trim removed 4 bases at V and 2 bases at J, leaving 4 bases unmatched. Germline V CDR1 and CDR2: SGHRS, YFSETQ. This CDR3 has 15 amino acids. The CDR3 region has the DNA TGCGCCAGCAGCCCGACTAGCGGCGCCTACAATGAGCAGTTCTTC. Amino acids: CASSPTSGAYNEQFF.

The chain recombines TRBV10-3 with TRBJ1-2, with 7 bases lining up with TRBD1. The germline CDR1 and CDR2 sequences are ENHRY and SYGVKD. V was pared by 3 bases and J by 5 bases, with 9 bases of the junction left unmatched. The CDR3 runs to 15 residues. The chain's CDR3 is CAISEYRDSYYGYTF. The CDR3 bases are TGTGCCATCAGTGAATACCGGGACAGCTATTATGGCTACACCTTC.

This clone was observed a few times. This chain uses TRBV6-5 with TRBJ2-7, with D possibly matching TRBD1 (6 bases). Germline CDR1 reads MNHEY; CDR2 reads SVGAGI. The CDR3 loop spans 15 amino acids. V was clipped by 0 bases and J by 0 bases, with 9 bases between them. The CDR3 loop reads CASSYSQGSSYEQYF. CDR3 coding DNA: TGTGCCAGCAGTTACTCCCAGGGGAGCTCCTACGAGCAGTACTTC.

The gene calls are TRBV11-2 and TRBJ2-7; D is uncertain. V was shortened by 0 bases and J by 3 bases, with 9 bases between the two germline ends. CDR3 length equals 14 residues. Germline CDR1 reads SGHAT; CDR2 reads FQNNGV. CDR3 sequence (DNA): TGTGCCAGCAGCTTAGATCGCCCGGGCTACGAGCAGTACTTC. As protein: CASSLDRPGYEQYF.

The chain is built from TRBV7-2 and TRBJ1-3; D remains unclear. V gave up 1 base and J gave up 0 bases, with 10 bases separating them. The length of the CDR3 is 16 residues. The V gene's germline CDR1 is SGHTA and CDR2 FQGNSA. The CDR3 nucleotides read TGTGCCAGCAGCTTAGTGGAAAGCGACTCTGGAAACACCATATATTTT. It codes for CASSLVESDSGNTIYF.

The V call is TRBV30, the J call TRBJ1-2; D ambiguous. Germline V gene data show CDR1 as GTSNPN and CDR2 as SVGIG (reference sequence). The CDR3 is 12 residues long. Trimming pared 7 bases from V and 3 bases from J, leaving 12 bases between. The CDR3 protein is CASWAIYYGYTF. Written as DNA, the CDR3 is TGTGCCTCCTGGGCTATATACTATGGCTACACCTTC. The variable domain in full, completed from reference TRBV30 and TRBJ1-2, reads SQTIHQWPATLVQPVGSPLSLECTVEGTSNPNLYWYRQAAGRGLQLLFYSVGIGQISSEVPQNLSASRPQDRQFILSSKKLLLSDSGFYLCASWAIYYGYTFGSGTRLTVV.

This clone turned up a few times. The DNA for the CDR3 is TGTGCCAGCAGCCAACAGGGGGCGATAGCCGGGGAGCTGTTTTTT. Its translation: CASSQQGAIAGELFF. V gene TRBV14 combines with J gene TRBJ2-2; 8 bases agree with TRBD1. CDR1 is SGHDN, CDR2 FVKESK, per germline. The CDR3 contains 15 residues. J gave up 6 bases and V 2 bases, and 5 bases lay outside the gene matches.

This clone was observed a few times. This chain joins TRBV3-1 (or the pseudogene TRBV3-2) and TRBJ2-7; no reliable D call. Trimming stripped 0 bases from V and 0 bases from J, with 6 bases between. This CDR3 spans 14 amino acids. Germline V gene sequence: CDR1 LGHDT, CDR2 YNNKEL (reference sequence). The DNA for the CDR3 is TGTGCCAGCAGCCAAGAGCAGGACTCCTACGAGCAGTACTTC. Translating it yields CASSQEQDSYEQYF.

The chain couples TRBV29-1 to TRBJ2-7, with D uncertain. This CDR3 has 11 residues. Germline V lookup: CDR1 SQVTM, CDR2 ANQGSEA. V was clipped by 7 bases and J by 4 bases, with 11 bases between them. The CDR3 is CSGSDGYEQYF. The CDR3 DNA is TGCAGCGGGTCCGACGGGTACGAGCAGTACTTC.

The rearrangement uses TRBV18 and TRBJ1-5; the D gene is possibly TRBD1 (5 bases). Trimming removed 3 bases at V and 6 bases at J, with 9 bases between. There are 13 residues in the CDR3. The germline gives CDR1 KGHSH, CDR2 LQKENI. CDR3 residues: CASSPDQGQPQHF. The CDR3 bases are TGTGCCAGCTCACCCGACCAGGGTCAGCCCCAGCATTTT.

V is TRBV5-4 and J is TRBJ2-7, with 10 bases lining up with TRBD1. Trimming removed 4 bases from V and 2 bases from J; junction bases left unmatched: 9. Germline V CDR1 and CDR2: SGHNT, YYREEE (reference sequence). The CDR3 consists of 16 residues. The DNA of the CDR3 is TGTGCCAGCAGCAGGGGGACAGGGGAAGGGCCCTACGAGCAGTACTTC. This sequence encodes CASSRGTGEGPYEQYF.

This clone was seen a single time. The CDR3, as DNA: TGCAGCGTTGAATCCCAGGGGGGGTTGAACACTGAAGCTTTCTTT. Amino acids: CSVESQGGLNTEAFF. The V gene is TRBV29-1, the J gene TRBJ1-1; 7 positions match TRBD1. Germline V lookup: CDR1 SQVTM, CDR2 ANQGSEA. Losses at the gene ends were 2 bases for V and 0 bases for J; bases not matched to a gene: 6. The CDR3 loop spans 15 amino acids. Based on the CDR3 plus reference TRBV29-1 and TRBJ1-1, the full variable domain is SAVISQKPSRDICQRGTSLTIQCQVDSQVTMMFWYRQQPGQSLTLIATANQGSEATYESGFVIDKFPISRPNLTFSTLTVSNMSPEDSSIYLCSVESQGGLNTEAFFGQGTRLTVV.

CDR3 loop: CATSRSGSPYEQYF. DNA of the CDR3: TGTGCCACCAGCAGGTCAGGTTCTCCCTACGAGCAGTACTTC. The rearrangement uses TRBV15 and TRBJ2-7; D not certain. Germline CDR1 and CDR2: LNHNV and YYDKDF (reference sequence). This CDR3 is built from 14 residues. V lost 3 bases, J lost 2 bases, and 11 bases lay in between.

V usage is TRBV5-1 and J usage is TRBJ2-5, with 13 bases aligning to TRBD2. Germline CDR1 is SGHRS and CDR2 is YFSETQ. V shed 4 bases, J shed 5 bases, and the junction held 5 bases outside the gene matches. CDR3 length: 15 amino acids. CDR3 amino acids: CASSTSGGAFETQYF. In DNA form, the CDR3 reads TGCGCCAGCAGCACTAGCGGGGGGGCCTTTGAGACCCAGTACTTC.